This record covers a single TCR beta chain. The antigen is undetermined. This sample is drawn from a study of T cell responses to AZD1222 COVID-19 vaccine. The overall study: Recipients boosted at about 4 weeks or about 12 weeks are pooled.

The CDR3 is 15 residues long. The V gene end was trimmed by 5 bases and the J gene end by 5 bases; junction bases not matched to a gene: 11. Germline assignment: CDR1 MNHEY and CDR2 SVGAGI. Sequenced by immunoSEQ multiplex PCR; TCRdb stores in-frame clones only, minus some. Of under 150,000 clones in the sample, approximately 83% were seen once. Study conclusions and caveats: Nearly half of spike-specific TCRs reportedly target unmutated variant regions. After two AZD1222 doses, spike-specific TCR breadth and depth rose versus day 0.

The receptor was derived from an adult in good health. The sequences come from peripheral blood, collected on day 0 of AZD1222 vaccination. The chain recombines TRBV6-5 with TRBJ1-2; 7 bases match TRBD1. The CDR3 reads CASSNEAGTVYGYTF. CDR3 in DNA: TGTGCCAGCAGTAATGAAGCCGGGACAGTTTATGGCTACACCTTC.